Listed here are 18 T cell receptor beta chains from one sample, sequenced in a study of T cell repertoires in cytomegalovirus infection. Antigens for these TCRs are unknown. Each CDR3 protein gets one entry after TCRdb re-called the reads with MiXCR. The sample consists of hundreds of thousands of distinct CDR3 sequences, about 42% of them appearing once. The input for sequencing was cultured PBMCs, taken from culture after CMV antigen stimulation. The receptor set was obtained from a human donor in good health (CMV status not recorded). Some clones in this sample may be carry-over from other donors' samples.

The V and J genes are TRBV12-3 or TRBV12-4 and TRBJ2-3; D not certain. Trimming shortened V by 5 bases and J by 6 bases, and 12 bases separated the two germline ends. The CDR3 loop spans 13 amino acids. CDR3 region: CASSAILTDTQYF. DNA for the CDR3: TGTGCCAGCAGTGCGATTCTTACGGATACGCAGTATTTT.

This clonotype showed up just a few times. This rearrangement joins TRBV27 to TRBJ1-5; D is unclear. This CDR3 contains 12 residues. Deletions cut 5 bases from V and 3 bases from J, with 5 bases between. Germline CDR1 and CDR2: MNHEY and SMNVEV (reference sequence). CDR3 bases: TGTGCCAGCAGTCCGGACAATCAGCCCCAGCATTTT. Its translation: CASSPDNQPQHF.

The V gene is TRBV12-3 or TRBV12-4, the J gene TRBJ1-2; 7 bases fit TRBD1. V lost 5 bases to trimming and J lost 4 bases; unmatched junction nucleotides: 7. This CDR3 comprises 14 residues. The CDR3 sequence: CASSPLTGPYGYTF. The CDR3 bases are TGTGCCAGCAGTCCTCTGACAGGGCCCTATGGCTACACCTTC.

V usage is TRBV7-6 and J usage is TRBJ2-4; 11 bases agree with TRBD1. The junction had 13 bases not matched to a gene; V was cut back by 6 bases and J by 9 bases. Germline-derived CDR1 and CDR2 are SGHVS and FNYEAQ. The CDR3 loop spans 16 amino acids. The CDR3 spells CASSPPWTGGWIIQYF. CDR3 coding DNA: TGTGCCAGCAGTCCCCCCTGGACAGGGGGCTGGATCATTCAGTACTTC.

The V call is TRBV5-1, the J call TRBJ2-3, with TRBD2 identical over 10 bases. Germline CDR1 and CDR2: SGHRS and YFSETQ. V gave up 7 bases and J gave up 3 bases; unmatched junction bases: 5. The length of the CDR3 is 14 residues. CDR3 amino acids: CASASGGRTDTQYF. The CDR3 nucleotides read TGCGCCAGCGCTAGCGGGGGTCGGACAGATACGCAGTATTTT.

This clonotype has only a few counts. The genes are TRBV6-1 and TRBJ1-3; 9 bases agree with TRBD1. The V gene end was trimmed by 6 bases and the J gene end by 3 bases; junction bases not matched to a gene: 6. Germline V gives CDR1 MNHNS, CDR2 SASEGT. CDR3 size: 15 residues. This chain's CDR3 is CASSVNRGLGNTIYF. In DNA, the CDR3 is TGTGCCAGCAGCGTCAACAGGGGGCTTGGAAACACCATATATTTT.

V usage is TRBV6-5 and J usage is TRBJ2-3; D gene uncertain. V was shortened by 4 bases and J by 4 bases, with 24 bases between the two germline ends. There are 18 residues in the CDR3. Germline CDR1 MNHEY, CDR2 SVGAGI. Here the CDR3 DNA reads TGTGCCAGCAGTTTAACCGCTCCGGAGCCTATCAACGCAGATACGCAGTATTTT. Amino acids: CASSLTAPEPINADTQYF.

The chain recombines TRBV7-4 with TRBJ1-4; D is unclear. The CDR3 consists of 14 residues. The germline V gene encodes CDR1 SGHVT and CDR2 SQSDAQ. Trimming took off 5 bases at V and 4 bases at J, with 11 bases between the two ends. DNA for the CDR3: TGTGCCAGCAGCCGGACGGCGTTTAATGAAAAACTGTTTTTT. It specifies CASSRTAFNEKLFF.

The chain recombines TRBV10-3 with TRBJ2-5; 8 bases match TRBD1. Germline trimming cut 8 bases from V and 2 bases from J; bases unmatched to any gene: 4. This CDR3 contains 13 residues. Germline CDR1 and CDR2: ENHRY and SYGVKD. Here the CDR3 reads CAISGQAQETQYF. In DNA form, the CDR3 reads TGTGCCATCTCGGGACAGGCACAAGAGACCCAGTACTTC.

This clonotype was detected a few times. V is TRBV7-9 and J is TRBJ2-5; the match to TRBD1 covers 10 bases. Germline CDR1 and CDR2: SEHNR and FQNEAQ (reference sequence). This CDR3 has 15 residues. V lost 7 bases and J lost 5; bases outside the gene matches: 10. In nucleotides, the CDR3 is TGTGCCAGCAACCTCCCGGGACAGGGGTATGAGACCCAGTACTTC. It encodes CASNLPGQGYETQYF.

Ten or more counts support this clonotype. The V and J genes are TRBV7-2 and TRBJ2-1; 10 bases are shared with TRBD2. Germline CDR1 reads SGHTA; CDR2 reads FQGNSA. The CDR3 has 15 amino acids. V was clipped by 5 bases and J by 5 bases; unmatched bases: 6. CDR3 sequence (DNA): TGTGCCAGCAGCCCCCCCGGACTAGCGGACAATGAGCAGTTCTTC. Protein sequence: CASSPPGLADNEQFF.

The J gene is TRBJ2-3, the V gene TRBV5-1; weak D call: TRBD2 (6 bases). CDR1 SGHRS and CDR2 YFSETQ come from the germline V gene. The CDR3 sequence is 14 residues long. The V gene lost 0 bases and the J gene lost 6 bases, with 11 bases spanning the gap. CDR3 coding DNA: TGCGCCAGCAGCTTGGAGGACTATCAGGATACGCAGTATTTT. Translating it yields CASSLEDYQDTQYF. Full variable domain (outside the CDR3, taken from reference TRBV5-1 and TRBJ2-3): KAGVTQTPRYLIKTRGQQVTLSCSPISGHRSVSWYQQTPGQGLQFLFEYFSETQRNKGNFPGRFSGRQFSNSRSEMNVSTLELGDSALYLCASSLEDYQDTQYFGPGTRLTVL.

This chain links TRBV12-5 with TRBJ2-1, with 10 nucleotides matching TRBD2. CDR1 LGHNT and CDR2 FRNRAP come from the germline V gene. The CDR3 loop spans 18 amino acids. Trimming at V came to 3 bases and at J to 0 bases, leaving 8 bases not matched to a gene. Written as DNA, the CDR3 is TGTGCTAGTGGTTTTATCCCCGGGACTAGCGTCTCCTACAATGAGCAGTTCTTC. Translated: CASGFIPGTSVSYNEQFF.

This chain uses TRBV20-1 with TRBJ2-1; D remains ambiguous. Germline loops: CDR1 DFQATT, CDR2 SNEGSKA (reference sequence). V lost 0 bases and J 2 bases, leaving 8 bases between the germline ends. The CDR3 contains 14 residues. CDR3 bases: TGCAGTGCTAGAGATGTCCTTACCTACAATGAGCAGTTCTTC. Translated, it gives CSARDVLTYNEQFF.

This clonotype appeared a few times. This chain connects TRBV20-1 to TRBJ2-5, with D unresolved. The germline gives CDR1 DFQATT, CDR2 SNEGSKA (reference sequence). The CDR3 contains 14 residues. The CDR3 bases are TGCAGCGCATTCGTACCTGCAGCACAAGAGACCCAGTACTTC. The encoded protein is CSAFVPAAQETQYF.

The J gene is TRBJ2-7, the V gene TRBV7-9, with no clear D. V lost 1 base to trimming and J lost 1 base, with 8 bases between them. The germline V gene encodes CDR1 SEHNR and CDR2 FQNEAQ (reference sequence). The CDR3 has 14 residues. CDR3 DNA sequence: TGTGCCAGCAGCTTAGGGCAGACATCCTACGAGCAGTACTTC. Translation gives CASSLGQTSYEQYF.

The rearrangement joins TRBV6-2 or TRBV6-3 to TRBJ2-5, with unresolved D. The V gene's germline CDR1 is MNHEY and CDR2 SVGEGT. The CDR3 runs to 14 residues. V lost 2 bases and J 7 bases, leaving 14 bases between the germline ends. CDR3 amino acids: CASSYPPEGRTQYF. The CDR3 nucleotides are TGTGCCAGCAGTTACCCCCCCGAAGGACGGACCCAGTACTTC.

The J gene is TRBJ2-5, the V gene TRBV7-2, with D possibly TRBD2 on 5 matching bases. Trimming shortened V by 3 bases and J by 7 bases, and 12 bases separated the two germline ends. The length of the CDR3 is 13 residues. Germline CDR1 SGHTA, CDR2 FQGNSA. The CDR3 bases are TGTGCCAGCAGCTTCGGAGGCATCCGGACCCAGTACTTC. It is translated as CASSFGGIRTQYF.